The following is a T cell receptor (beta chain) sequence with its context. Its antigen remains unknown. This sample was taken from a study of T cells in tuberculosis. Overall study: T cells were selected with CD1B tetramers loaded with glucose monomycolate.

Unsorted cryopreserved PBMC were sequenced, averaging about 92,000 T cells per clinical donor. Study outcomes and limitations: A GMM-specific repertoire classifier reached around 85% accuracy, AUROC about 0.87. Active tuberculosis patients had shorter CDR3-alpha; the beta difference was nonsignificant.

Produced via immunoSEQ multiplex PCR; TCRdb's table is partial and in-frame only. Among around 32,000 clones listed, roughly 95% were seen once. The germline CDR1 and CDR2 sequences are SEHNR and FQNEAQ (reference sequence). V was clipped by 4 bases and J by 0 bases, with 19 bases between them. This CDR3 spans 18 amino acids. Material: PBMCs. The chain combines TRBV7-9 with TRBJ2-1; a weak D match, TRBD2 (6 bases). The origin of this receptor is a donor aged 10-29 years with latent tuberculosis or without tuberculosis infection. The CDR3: CASSSTRLGRSSYNEQFF. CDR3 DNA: TGTGCCAGCAGCTCGACCCGACTAGGGAGGTCCTCCTACAATGAGCAGTTCTTC.